The 30 T cell receptor beta chains listed next were all sequenced from one sample in a study of T-cell memory formation after mild COVID-19 (dated by TCRdb to about 2021). The library was produced with 5' RACE. Instrument used: Illumina NovaSeq 6000. Using fastp at Q25 and MiXCR, TCRdb reprocessed the public reads and kept productive beta chains. Rows are unified per CDR3 protein, each entry keeping the most common DNA and genes. Present in this sample are about 100,000 distinct CDR3 sequences, over 8.5% of which were seen just once. The top ten clonotypes cover roughly 40% of the sample. Sequencing used PBMCs or a T cell subset sorted from them (not recorded which). All receptors derive from a man younger than 35 who had mild COVID-19 (a few samples of this study predate the infection). The sample titles of this study are shuffled in the database, so cell type and time point are left out; the donor was told from shared clones.

This clonotype was picked up a small number of times. This CDR3 reads CASSLGGEAYEQYF. CDR3 coding DNA: TGTGCCAGCAGCTTAGGAGGGGAGGCCTACGAGCAGTACTTC. The rearrangement uses TRBV7-6 and TRBJ2-7, with a tentative D call TRBD2 (6 bases). The germline V gene encodes CDR1 SGHVS and CDR2 FNYEAQ. The CDR3 loop spans 14 amino acids. V lost 1 base and J lost 2, with 9 bases in between.

This clonotype was seen a few times. V gene TRBV3-1 combines with J gene TRBJ2-4, with D possibly TRBD2 on 6 matching bases. The CDR3 spans 14 residues. CDR1 LGHDT and CDR2 YNNKEL come from the germline V gene (reference sequence). With 0 bases removed from V and 8 bases from J, the gap between germline ends came to 11 bases. In nucleotides, the CDR3 is TGTGCCAGCAGCCAAGATAGGGGACTGGACATTCAGTACTTC. Residues: CASSQDRGLDIQYF.

The genes are TRBV3-1 and TRBJ2-3, with 10 bases aligning to TRBD2. The germline V gene has CDR1 LGHDT and CDR2 YNNKEL (reference sequence). V shed 0 bases, J shed 2 bases, and the junction held 5 bases outside the gene matches. The CDR3 is made up of 17 amino acids. The CDR3 reads CASSQEILAGPTDTQYF. The CDR3 nucleotides read TGTGCCAGCAGCCAAGAGATACTAGCGGGGCCCACAGATACGCAGTATTTT.

This clonotype was seen at least ten times. J is TRBJ2-1 and V is TRBV6-5; D is possibly TRBD2 (6 bases). Trimming shortened V by 4 bases and J by 5 bases, and 12 bases separated the two germline ends. The CDR3 is made up of 14 amino acids. Germline V gene data show CDR1 as MNHEY and CDR2 as SVGAGI. CDR3 bases: TGTGCCAGCAGTTTCCAAGGGAGGAACAATGAGCAGTTCTTC. It encodes CASSFQGRNNEQFF.

The chain couples TRBV7-2 to TRBJ2-1; D is unresolved. This CDR3 comprises 15 residues. CDR1 is SGHTA and CDR2 is FQGNSA in the germline V gene. V was trimmed by 4 bases and J by 3 bases, leaving 13 bases between them. As DNA, the CDR3 is TGTGCCAGCAGCTCGCTCGGCGGAAGCTACAATGAGCAGTTCTTC. This sequence encodes CASSSLGGSYNEQFF.

In DNA, the CDR3 is TGCGCCAGCAGCCAACCTCAAGGGACTAACACCGGGGAGCTGTTTTTT. This codes for CASSQPQGTNTGELFF. The chain uses TRBV4-1 and TRBJ2-2; a possible D gene is TRBD2 (6 bases). CDR1 MGHRA and CDR2 YSYEKL come from the germline V gene. V shed 2 bases and J shed 2 bases, with 12 bases lying between them. This CDR3 is 16 amino acids long.

V usage is TRBV5-1 and J usage is TRBJ2-7; 8 nucleotides align to TRBD1. The length of the CDR3 is 14 residues. After removal of 2 bases from V and 0 bases from J, the junction contained 1 base not matched to a gene. CDR1 SGHRS and CDR2 YFSETQ come from the germline V gene. The CDR3 spells CASSFGTGSYEQYV. The CDR3 bases are TGCGCCAGCAGCTTCGGGACAGGCTCCTACGAGCAGTACGTC.

The chain combines TRBV5-1 with TRBJ1-1; D unresolved. The ends were cut back, 5 bases at V and 4 bases at J, with 9 bases in the middle. This CDR3 comprises 12 residues. CDR1 is SGHRS, CDR2 YFSETQ, per germline. CDR3 DNA: TGCGCCAGCAGAATGGGTGGCACTGAAGCTTTCTTT. It codes for CASRMGGTEAFF. Together with reference TRBV5-1 and TRBJ1-1, the CDR3 gives the full variable domain: KAGVTQTPRYLIKTRGQQVTLSCSPISGHRSVSWYQQTPGQGLQFLFEYFSETQRNKGNFPGRFSGRQFSNSRSEMNVSTLELGDSALYLCASRMGGTEAFFGQGTRLTVV.

V usage is TRBV5-1 and J usage is TRBJ2-5; a possible D gene is TRBD2 (5 bases). In germline, CDR1 is SGHRS, CDR2 YFSETQ. The CDR3 extends over 16 amino acids. V shed 0 bases and J shed 5 bases, with 17 bases lying between them. CDR3 sequence (DNA): TGCGCCAGCAGCTTGGAGGCGGGTGGGCCAGGCGAGACCCAGTACTTC. Translation gives CASSLEAGGPGETQYF.

This clonotype was detected ten times or more. The chain carries TRBV7-9 and TRBJ2-1; TRBD2 matches at 10 bases. Trimming cost V 2 bases and J 5 bases; bases outside gene matches: 6. Germline V lookup: CDR1 SEHNR, CDR2 FQNEAQ (reference sequence). The CDR3 has 16 residues. The CDR3: CASSLLAGVTNNEQFF. In DNA form, the CDR3 reads TGTGCCAGCAGCTTACTAGCGGGGGTCACCAACAATGAGCAGTTCTTC.

In its sample, this clonotype was seen many times. The chain employs TRBV9 and TRBJ2-2; 8 nucleotides line up with TRBD2. Germline lookup yields CDR1 SGDLS and CDR2 YYNGEE. The CDR3 totals 20 residues. V shed 2 bases, J shed 6 bases, and the junction held 21 bases outside the gene matches. CDR3 loop: CASSVSTQRGTEGKSGELFF. The CDR3 nucleotides read TGTGCCAGCAGCGTCTCTACCCAGCGGGGGACCGAGGGTAAATCCGGGGAGCTGTTTTTT. The variable domain in full, completed from reference TRBV9 and TRBJ2-2, reads DSGVTQTPKHLITATGQRVTLRCSPRSGDLSVYWYQQSLDQGLQFLIQYYNGEERAKGNILERFSAQQFPDLHSELNLSSLELGDSALYFCASSVSTQRGTEGKSGELFFGEGSRLTVL.

V and J are TRBV4-1 and TRBJ2-1, with 14 bases lining up with TRBD2. The junction had 15 bases not matched to a gene; V was cut back by 5 bases and J by 9 bases. The CDR3 totals 18 residues. Per the germline V gene, CDR1 is MGHRA and CDR2 is YSYEKL. CDR3 protein: CASSSETSGGAGWVEQFF. Here the CDR3 DNA reads TGCGCCAGCAGCTCCGAGACTAGCGGGGGGGCCGGATGGGTTGAGCAGTTCTTC.

In this sample, this clonotype turned up a few times. This sequence joins TRBV6-6 and TRBJ2-3, with 11 bases aligning to TRBD2. The CDR3 contains 17 residues. Per the germline V gene, CDR1 is MNHNY and CDR2 is SVGAGI (reference sequence). Losses at the gene ends were 8 bases for V and 3 bases for J; bases not matched to a gene: 13. CDR3 sequence (DNA): TGTGCCAGCCTTAATAACCCCCTAGCGGGGGGTACAGATACGCAGTATTTT. Translation: CASLNNPLAGGTDTQYF.

This clonotype was counted a few times. The CDR3 DNA sequence: TGTGCCAGCACCAGGGACAGCGGTAGCACAGATACGCAGTATTTT. This sequence encodes CASTRDSGSTDTQYF. This chain joins TRBV28 and TRBJ2-3; 7 nucleotides match TRBD1. The CDR3 contains 15 residues. V gave up 7 bases and J gave up 0 bases; unmatched junction bases: 7. Germline V CDR1 and CDR2: MDHEN, SYDVKM.

This clonotype was seen only a few times. V usage is TRBV21-1 and J usage is TRBJ1-5; the D call in the table, TRBD1, was not verified against the DNA. TRBV21-1 is listed as a pseudogene. The CDR3 has 18 amino acids. CDR3 bases: TGTGCCAGCAGCACAAGCGAGGGACAAACCTATAGCAATCAGCCCCAGCATTTT. Translation gives CASSTSEGQTYSNQPQHF.

This clonotype occurred a few times. The gene calls are TRBV29-1 and TRBJ2-3; TRBD1 matches at 8 bases. Germline assignment: CDR1 SQVTM and CDR2 ANQGSEA. The CDR3 runs to 15 residues. V dropped 3 bases and J dropped 5; count of bases not matched to a gene: 10. The CDR3 spells CSVDRQGAPGDTQYF. CDR3 sequence (DNA): TGCAGCGTTGATCGGCAGGGGGCGCCGGGAGATACGCAGTATTTT.

V gene TRBV7-6 combines with J gene TRBJ2-1; D tentatively fits TRBD1 or TRBD2 (5 bases each). The CDR3 spans 15 residues. V shed 4 bases and J shed 8 bases, with 18 bases lying between them. In germline, CDR1 is SGHVS, CDR2 FNYEAQ. CDR3 DNA: TGTGCCAGCAGCTCCTCGGGGTCTGGGACCGATGAGCAGTTCTTC. Its translation: CASSSSGSGTDEQFF.

The chain joins TRBV7-3 to TRBJ2-6; no reliable D call. Germline CDR1 and CDR2: SGHTA and FQGTGA. The CDR3 sequence is 17 residues long. Between the trimmed V and J ends, which lost 4 bases and 1 base, there was a span of 14 bases. This CDR3 is CASSSTPLSSGANVLTF. As DNA, the CDR3 is TGTGCCAGCAGCTCAACACCCCTTAGTTCTGGGGCCAACGTCCTGACTTTC.

This chain uses TRBV27 with TRBJ2-7, with TRBD1 matching over 8 bases. The CDR3 totals 14 residues. J gave up 4 bases and V 8 bases, and 10 bases lay outside the gene matches. Germline V gene sequence: CDR1 MNHEY, CDR2 SMNVEV (reference sequence). CDR3: CASGGYDRGYEQYF. CDR3 in DNA: TGTGCCAGCGGTGGGTATGACAGGGGTTACGAGCAGTACTTC.

This clonotype appeared a few times. The V gene is TRBV4-1, the J gene TRBJ2-5, with D perhaps matching TRBD2 (6 bases). V lost 1 base and J lost 5, with 20 bases in between. CDR3 size: 17 residues. The germline gives CDR1 MGHRA, CDR2 YSYEKL. The CDR3 DNA is TGCGCCAGCAGCCAAGTGGCGGCGGGGATCGATAGGGAGACCCAGTACTTC. The encoded protein is CASSQVAAGIDRETQYF.

This rearrangement joins TRBV29-1 to TRBJ1-5; 9 positions match TRBD1. Germline CDR1 and CDR2: SQVTM and ANQGSEA. The CDR3 consists of 14 residues. With V trimmed by 4 bases and J by 4 bases, 5 bases remained unmatched. In DNA form, the CDR3 reads TGCAGCGTTGGACAGGGGGTAGGGAATCAGCCCCAGCATTTT. Translated, it gives CSVGQGVGNQPQHF.

The chain couples TRBV12-3 or TRBV12-4 to TRBJ1-5; D perhaps matches TRBD1 (6 bases). The CDR3 sequence is 16 residues long. V lost 3 bases to trimming and J lost 2 bases, with 14 bases between them. Here the CDR3 DNA reads TGTGCCAGCAGTTTCGAGTTGACAGGCGGCAATCAGCCCCAGCATTTT. Translated, it gives CASSFELTGGNQPQHF.

This clonotype has more than one count but fewer than ten. The chain links TRBV3-1 to TRBJ2-7; TRBD1 agrees at 8 bases. The CDR3 spans 15 residues. Germline V gives CDR1 LGHDT, CDR2 YNNKEL (reference sequence). The V segment lost 2 bases and the J segment 4 bases; nucleotides outside the gene matches: 7. The CDR3 coding sequence is TGTGCCAGCAGCCAACTACAGGGGGGTCCTTACGAGCAGTACTTC. Amino acids: CASSQLQGGPYEQYF.

The genes are TRBV25-1 and TRBJ1-2; D might be TRBD1 (5 bases). The CDR3 extends over 15 amino acids. Trimming shortened V by 6 bases and J by 4 bases, and 18 bases separated the two germline ends. The germline V gene has CDR1 MGHDK and CDR2 SYGVNS. As DNA, the CDR3 is TGTGCCAGCAGCCAAGGGGACGGGGCCTTCTATGGCTACACCTTC. This sequence encodes CASSQGDGAFYGYTF.

This clonotype came up a few times. V usage is TRBV11-2 and J usage is TRBJ2-3; no reliable D call. The V gene lost 1 base and the J gene lost 2 bases, with 7 bases spanning the gap. The CDR3 length is 14 residues. From germline, CDR1 is SGHAT and CDR2 FQNNGV. The DNA of the CDR3 is TGTGCCAGCAGCTTAGCCGCGGTCACAGATACGCAGTATTTT. Protein: CASSLAAVTDTQYF.

The V and J genes are TRBV13 and TRBJ2-3; D remains ambiguous. The CDR3 has 14 residues. From germline, CDR1 is PRHDT and CDR2 FYEKMQ (reference sequence). Trimming stripped 5 bases from V and 4 bases from J, with 13 bases between. Written as DNA, the CDR3 is TGTGCCAGCAGCCTGACAAGCCAGGCAGATACGCAGTATTTT. This encodes CASSLTSQADTQYF.

This clonotype was counted ten times or more. The chain links TRBV7-9 to TRBJ2-3, with 14 nucleotides matching TRBD2. With V trimmed by 4 bases and J by 2 bases, 5 bases remained unmatched. Germline V gene sequence: CDR1 SEHNR, CDR2 FQNEAQ (reference sequence). CDR3 length: 17 residues. CDR3: CASSSPGLAGDTDTQYF. For the CDR3, the DNA is TGTGCCAGCAGCTCGCCGGGACTAGCGGGGGACACAGATACGCAGTATTTT. Full variable domain (outside the CDR3, taken from reference TRBV7-9 and TRBJ2-3): DTGVSQNPRHKITKRGQNVTFRCDPISEHNRLYWYRQTLGQGPEFLTYFQNEAQLEKSRLLSDRFSAERPKGSFSTLEIQRTEQGDSAMYLCASSSPGLAGDTDTQYFGPGTRLTVL.

CDR3 loop: CASCRGSDLRTTNEKLFF. CDR3 DNA: TGTGCCAGCTGTAGGGGTAGTGATCTCAGGACAACTAATGAAAAACTGTTTTTT. V and J are TRBV27 and TRBJ1-4, with a tentative D call TRBD1 (5 bases). The CDR3 consists of 18 residues. Trimming removed 8 bases at V and 0 bases at J, with 22 bases between. Germline CDR1 and CDR2: MNHEY and SMNVEV (reference sequence).

This clonotype was observed a handful of times. The chain couples TRBV7-2 to TRBJ1-2; D unresolved. From germline, CDR1 is SGHTA and CDR2 FQGNSA. Trimming stripped 4 bases from V and 12 bases from J, with 15 bases between. This CDR3 has 12 amino acids. The CDR3 nucleotides read TGTGCCAGCAGCTGGATGCCCCGGGGTCACACCTTC. It codes for CASSWMPRGHTF.

J is TRBJ1-2 and V is TRBV27; 8 bases map to TRBD1. Germline assignment: CDR1 MNHEY and CDR2 SMNVEV (reference sequence). The CDR3 is 13 amino acids. The V segment lost 5 bases and the J segment 8 bases; nucleotides outside the gene matches: 7. CDR3 in DNA: TGTGCCAGCAGTCCCTTCGACAGGGGCGGCTACACCTTC. It encodes CASSPFDRGGYTF.